The T cell receptor (beta chain) under discussion was sequenced for a study of blood T cells in healthy people across ages. The study's findings and limits: Estimates of diversity drawn from one million T cells were considered underestimates. TCR beta diversity was tightly associated with the proportion of naive T cells.

The table lists this clonotype with many counts. Antigen: not known. The CDR3 covers 12 residues. V dropped 1 base and J dropped 3 bases, with 4 bases sitting between them. CDR1 is LGHDT, CDR2 YNNKEL, per germline (reference sequence). A second PCR, run for 7 to 11 cycles, used a sample-barcoded 5' primer plus a J-beta primer mix. TCRdb fed the 5' RACE reads into MiXCR, producing one record per CDR3 protein. The table includes a few hundred thousand distinct CDR3 sequences, roughly a quarter detected once. The sequenced sample was blood. This rearrangement joins TRBV3-1 to TRBJ2-7; no clear D. The TCR comes from a woman aged 70 to 79 in good health. CDR3 sequence: CASSQAGYEQYF. The CDR3 DNA sequence: TGTGCCAGCAGCCAAGCTGGCTACGAGCAGTACTTC.